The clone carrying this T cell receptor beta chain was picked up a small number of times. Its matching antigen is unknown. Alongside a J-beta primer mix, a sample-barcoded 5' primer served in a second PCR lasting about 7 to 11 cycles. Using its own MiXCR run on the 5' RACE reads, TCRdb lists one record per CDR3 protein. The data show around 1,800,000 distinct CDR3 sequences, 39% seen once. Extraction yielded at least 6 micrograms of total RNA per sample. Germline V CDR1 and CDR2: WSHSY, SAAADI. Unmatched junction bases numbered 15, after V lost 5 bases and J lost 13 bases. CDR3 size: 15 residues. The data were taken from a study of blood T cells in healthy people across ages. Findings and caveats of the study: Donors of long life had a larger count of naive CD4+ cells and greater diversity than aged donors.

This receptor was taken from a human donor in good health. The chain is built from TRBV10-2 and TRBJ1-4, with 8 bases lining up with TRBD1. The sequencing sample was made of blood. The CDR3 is CASSSGQVLPGGLFF. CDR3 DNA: TGCGCCAGCAGTTCGGGACAGGTCCTCCCCGGAGGACTGTTTTTT.